This T cell receptor (beta chain) was sequenced during a study of blood T cell repertoires in COVID-19. In the authors' methods: Amplification of reference gene primers provided the estimated nucleated cell counts. TCRdb's table, derived via immunoSEQ multiplex PCR, lists solely in-frame clones and lacks some. V and J calls plus clone size are reproduced from that table; the DNA served to infer D and trimming. The sample comprises 120,000 to 150,000 clones, approximately 85% of which are singletons, and under 3% rests with the top ten. This CDR3 contains 18 residues. Between the trimmed V and J ends, which lost 5 bases and 4 bases, there was a span of 23 bases. Germline V gene sequence: CDR1 SGHVS, CDR2 FQNEAQ.

The sequence came from a man aged 50-60 years with acute or convalescent COVID-19. The sample consisted of peripheral blood. The J gene is TRBJ1-4, the V gene TRBV7-8; a weak D match, TRBD1 (5 bases). This chain's CDR3 is CASSPQAAYETGNEKLFF. CDR3 nucleotides: TGTGCCAGCAGCCCACAGGCGGCATACGAAACTGGTAATGAAAAACTGTTTTTT.